The 2 T cell receptor beta chains below come from one sample, sequenced in a study of cytomegalovirus exposure and HLA in healthy donors. PCR amplification relied on 60 Vbeta primers (plus 13 Jbeta primers). The protocol was immunoSEQ multiplex PCR, while the TCRdb copy is restricted to in-frame clones and leaves out a portion. The data hold some 150,000 clones, with roughly four fifths observed a single time. Sequencing input: PBMCs. The source of these receptors is a woman aged 25 to 45 in good health and CMV-seropositive.

This sequence joins TRBV29-1 and TRBJ2-1, with 7 bases lining up with TRBD1. This CDR3 is built from 14 residues. Germline trimming cut 7 bases from V and 6 bases from J; bases unmatched to any gene: 12. Per germline, CDR1 SQVTM and CDR2 ANQGSEA. CDR3 in amino acids: CSATRDSWGNEQFF. In DNA form, the CDR3 reads TGCAGCGCCACCCGGGACAGCTGGGGCAATGAGCAGTTCTTC.

The chain has TRBV7-2 and TRBJ1-6, with 10 bases fitting TRBD1. The CDR3 contains 15 residues. From germline, CDR1 is SGHTA and CDR2 FQGNSA. Trimming removed 5 bases from V and 7 bases from J; junction bases left unmatched: 5. CDR3 nucleotides: TGTGCCAGCAGCCTGGACAGGGGGGAAAATTCACCCCTCCACTTT. Its protein is CASSLDRGENSPLHF.